The present entry profiles one T cell receptor (beta chain) with its context. In this sample, this clonotype turned up many times. Its antigen target is currently unknown. No base quality information exists; no much larger clone differs at one position. This entry belongs to a study of human T cells and chemical hapten exposure (dated by TCRdb to about 2021). About the study as a whole: For sensitization, 2% DPC in acetone was applied to a 2 cm by 2 cm area of upper inner arm skin. Patients additionally received weekly therapeutic DPC doses to the scalp throughout the roughly 23-week study period. Patch tests used Finn chambers with 0.01% DPC on the upper back, scored after 6 days by International Contact Dermatitis Research Group standards. Most of the patients in the cohort were female, and the cohort covered alopecia areata with under or over 50% scalp involvement, alopecia totalis and alopecia universalis. Libraries were combined into a pool for sequencing, and differences in TCR yield between samples came mainly from small differences in library volumes within the pool. The study tracked peripheral blood TCR repertoire changes in vivo during primary and secondary sensitization to the hapten diphenylcyclopropenone (DPC) in alopecia patients. Blood samples were taken from patients before sensitization (week 0) and at 2, 6 and about 24 weeks after DPC sensitization. Blood for TCR sequencing was provided by twenty-nine alopecia patients at one to four time points (pre-sensitization, 2, 6 and 24 weeks).

Points the paper makes about the study in general: DPC sensitization did not change how many TCRs were above 1 in 1000 frequency, and no evidence was found of alterations in global repertoire structure. Because all patients had alopecia, a presumed autoimmune disease, the immune response of the patients might differ from that of healthy individuals. Repeated subsampling changed both the strength of the expansion versus patch-test correlation and the threshold at which that correlation became significant. A positive correlation was found between the number of PT1 expanded TCRs and patch test score, with significance reached at thresholds 8, 16 and 32 but not 4. Compared with pre-sensitization or healthy control sets, expanded TCRs formed significantly more large CDR3 similarity clusters, which is consistent with antigen-driven responses.

The time point label for this specimen denotes: pre-sensitization, week 0. This specimen's treatment or condition label, interpreted: therapeutic diphenylcyclopropenone sensitization with weekly scalp DPC. At each patch-test visit, blood was drawn before the patch test was applied. Patients were considered eligible if aged 18 to 70, diagnosed with alopecia and deemed suitable for DPC therapy, and patients were excluded if pregnant. Total RNA was extracted from unfractionated whole blood collected in Tempus Blood RNA tubes. The library relied on RACE. The sequencing machine was a NextSeq 500. During library preparation, unique molecular identifiers were attached to individual cDNA molecules so that TCRs could be counted quantitatively and reproducibly. Each blood RNA sample was used to sequence both TCR alpha and TCR beta chains. For the original study's pipeline: The median number of TCRs per sample was roughly 98,000, ranging from 23,224 to 690,600. V, J and CDR3 annotation of the TCR reads was carried out using the Decombinator software suite. Every sample was subsampled to the same number of TCRs (28,000) for the PS versus PT1 abundance plots. TCRs were defined as expanded if absent before sensitization and observed at least eight times at the 2-week time point. The raw public data were reprocessed by TCRdb itself: fastp quality trimming at Q25, MiXCR clonotype calling, in-frame beta chains only. CDR3 protein duplicates are merged, each entry listing the most common genes and DNA. TCRdb's processing, not the authors' own work, is the source of the V and J calls. This sample is represented by over 300,000 distinct CDR3 sequences; 5.1% of them were singletons. The top ten clonotypes cover just over 2.5% of the sample.

CDR1 and CDR2 (SGHVS, FNYEAQ) derive from the germline V gene. From V the trimming removes 5 bases and from J it removes 9 bases, while the gene matches leave 14 bases of the junction unaccounted for. The CDR3 spans 15 residues, from the cysteine through the phenylalanine. This entry keeps only the CDR3 DNA: 45 bases, framed from base 1. Sequencing was performed on whole blood, taken in connection with sensitization to the hapten diphenylcyclopropenone (DPC). The receptor comes from a woman aged 45-65 years with alopecia areata. Some clones in this sample may be carry-over from other donors' samples. The V and J segments used are TRBV7-6 and TRBJ2-3; 7 middle bases align to TRBD1. This receptor carries the CDR3 CASSPSHDRVTTQYF. At the DNA level, the sequence is TGTGCCAGCAGCCCATCACACGACAGGGTAACGACGCAGTATTTT.